The 12 T cell receptor beta chains presented below share a single source sample, sequenced in a study of T cells in Graves' hyperthyroidism and ophthalmopathy. There were TCR beta CDR3 regions amplified from RNA transcripts. TCR CDR3 regions were first amplified by RT-PCR with HTBI primers. MiXCR was run by TCRdb on the multiplex PCR reads, yielding one entry per CDR3 protein. The sample shows 500,000 to 550,000 distinct CDR3 sequences, about a fifth of them seen only once. The sample comprised blood. The receptor set was obtained from a man between 18 and 29 years old with Graves' hyperthyroidism.

The chain links TRBV6-1 to TRBJ2-5, with TRBD2 matching 14 bases. The CDR3 is 16 residues long. The junction had 10 bases not matched to a gene; V was cut back by 6 bases and J by 7 bases. Germline values: CDR1 MNHNS, CDR2 SASEGT. The CDR3 here is CASSPGLAGGEGTQYF. CDR3 coding DNA: TGTGCCAGCAGCCCCGGACTAGCGGGGGGCGAGGGGACCCAGTACTTC.

This sequence joins TRBV30 and TRBJ2-2, with D possibly being TRBD2 (5 bases). The CDR3 totals 18 residues. Per germline, CDR1 GTSNPN and CDR2 SVGIG (reference sequence). The V gene lost 2 bases and the J gene lost 2 bases, with 21 bases spanning the gap. CDR3 bases: TGTGCCTGGAGTTTATCGTCCGGGATCCCCTCAAACACCGGGGAGCTGTTTTTT. Encoded protein: CAWSLSSGIPSNTGELFF. Supplemented by reference TRBV30 and TRBJ2-2, the full variable domain reads SQTIHQWPATLVQPVGSPLSLECTVEGTSNPNLYWYRQAAGRGLQLLFYSVGIGQISSEVPQNLSASRPQDRQFILSSKKLLLSDSGFYLCAWSLSSGIPSNTGELFFGEGSRLTVL.

This clonotype was seen at least ten times. The chain uses TRBV7-6 and TRBJ2-5; 8 nucleotides align to TRBD2. Unmatched junction bases numbered 6, after V lost 4 bases and J lost 5 bases. This CDR3 has 14 residues. In germline, CDR1 is SGHVS, CDR2 FNYEAQ. The CDR3 sequence is CASSYQPGGETQYF. The CDR3 region has the DNA TGTGCCAGCAGCTACCAGCCGGGGGGGGAGACCCAGTACTTC.

This clonotype has just a few counts. This chain joins TRBV11-2 and TRBJ2-7, with D possibly called TRBD1 or TRBD2 (5 bases each). The germline V and J ends were trimmed by 4 bases and 0 bases, with 19 bases remaining between them. The CDR3 is 17 residues long. Germline CDR1 SGHAT, CDR2 FQNNGV. The DNA of the CDR3 is TGTGCCAGCAGCTGGATCTCGGGACGGATAAGCTCCTACGAGCAGTACTTC. Its translation: CASSWISGRISSYEQYF.

This rearrangement joins TRBV12-3 or TRBV12-4 to TRBJ1-5; 11 nucleotides match TRBD1. Losses at the gene ends were 1 base for V and 1 base for J; bases not matched to a gene: 6. This CDR3 region has 18 residues. Here the CDR3 reads CASSLGTGGAGSNQPQHF. The DNA for the CDR3 is TGTGCCAGCAGTTTAGGGACAGGGGGCGCAGGAAGCAATCAGCCCCAGCATTTT.

The V call is TRBV5-1, the J call TRBJ1-2; possible D gene TRBD1, 5 bases. V lost 5 bases, J lost 7 bases, and 18 bases lay in between. Germline loops: CDR1 SGHRS, CDR2 YFSETQ. The CDR3 covers 14 residues. CDR3 sequence: CASRPDGGSGGYTF. The CDR3 region has the DNA TGCGCCAGCAGGCCTGATGGGGGATCGGGTGGCTACACCTTC.

The table lists this clonotype with a count of one. The chain employs TRBV19 and TRBJ1-1; tentatively, D is TRBD1 (5 bases). Trimming cost V 3 bases and J 0 bases, with 11 bases left between them. This CDR3 comprises 15 residues. Germline CDR1 reads LNHDA; CDR2 reads SQIVND (reference sequence). The CDR3 nucleotides read TGTGCCAGTAGTATGCGGTCGGGGGTGAACACTGAAGCTTTCTTT. Residues: CASSMRSGVNTEAFF.

This clonotype was counted ten times or more. The V and J genes are TRBV19 and TRBJ1-2; no clear D gene. V gave up 6 bases and J gave up 4 bases, with 21 bases separating them. Germline lookup yields CDR1 LNHDA and CDR2 SQIVND (reference sequence). The CDR3 covers 16 residues. CDR3 DNA: TGTGCCAGTAGCCCTCTTCAGGACGGGAGACTCTATGGCTACACCTTC. Amino acids: CASSPLQDGRLYGYTF.

This clonotype has ten or more counts. The rearrangement links TRBV25-1 to TRBJ2-5, with D perhaps matching TRBD1 (5 bases). The germline V gene has CDR1 MGHDK and CDR2 SYGVNS. The ends were cut back, 2 bases at V and 0 bases at J, with 22 bases in the middle. The CDR3 consists of 19 residues. The CDR3 coding sequence is TGTGCCAGCAGTGAAACATATGCAGGGCTACCTTACTACCAAGAGACCCAGTACTTC. As protein: CASSETYAGLPYYQETQYF.

This clonotype has at least ten counts. J is TRBJ2-3 and V is TRBV4-2, with 14 nucleotides matching TRBD2. The CDR3 spans 18 residues. Germline trimming cut 5 bases from V and 2 bases from J; bases unmatched to any gene: 9. CDR1 is LGHNA and CDR2 is YNFKEQ in the germline V gene. CDR3 amino acids: CASSGRTSGGPYTDTQYF. CDR3 in DNA: TGTGCCAGCAGCGGTCGGACTAGCGGGGGGCCCTACACAGATACGCAGTATTTT.

This clonotype was found many times. The rearrangement links TRBV5-1 to TRBJ1-1, with D perhaps matching TRBD1 (5 bases). V was clipped by 7 bases and J by 1 base, with 14 bases between them. The germline V gene encodes CDR1 SGHRS and CDR2 YFSETQ. The CDR3 totals 14 residues. In DNA, the CDR3 is TGCGCCAGCCGGGAGGGACGGGAGAACACTGAAGCTTTCTTT. Translation gives CASREGRENTEAFF. The variable domain in full, with the rest retrieved from reference TRBV5-1 and TRBJ1-1, is KAGVTQTPRYLIKTRGQQVTLSCSPISGHRSVSWYQQTPGQGLQFLFEYFSETQRNKGNFPGRFSGRQFSNSRSEMNVSTLELGDSALYLCASREGRENTEAFFGQGTRLTVV.

This clonotype was observed at least ten times. The chain recombines TRBV20-1 with TRBJ2-7; D is unclear. The CDR3 is made up of 13 amino acids. V dropped 3 bases and J dropped 2 bases, with 11 bases sitting between them. The V gene's germline CDR1 is DFQATT and CDR2 SNEGSKA (reference sequence). CDR3 bases: TGCAGTGCTAGGTCCCAGGTTGCCTACGAGCAGTACTTC. Its protein is CSARSQVAYEQYF.